A selection of T cell receptor beta chains follows, all from one sample in a study of T-cell memory formation after mild COVID-19. TCRdb called the 5' RACE reads again in MiXCR, with one record for every CDR3 protein. The sample carries around 250,000 distinct CDR3 sequences, 16% recorded once. Input material: PBMCs or a T cell subset sorted from them (not recorded which). The receptors come from a man between 18 and 35 years old who had mild COVID-19 (a few samples of this study predate the infection). Cell type and time point are not known. The CDR3 runs from the conserved cysteine through the conserved F or W. The order of the fields is V gene, J gene, D gene, clone size, CDR3 DNA, CDR3 protein. D genes are given only for firm matches. The size field is filled for only some rows; it gives once, few, many or a size class.

TRBV2,TRBJ2-4,NA,NA,TGTGCCAGCAGTGGCTGGAGCGGACCCTCGGGCATTCAGTACTTC,CASSGWSGPSGIQYF
TRBV6-5,TRBJ2-5,NA,few,TGTGCCAGCAGTTACCACTTGGGTTTAGAGACCCAGTACTTC,CASSYHLGLETQYF
TRBV6-2/TRBV6-3,TRBJ2-5,TRBD1,NA,TGTGCCAGCAGACCGGACAGGGGAGAGACCCAGTACTTC,CASRPDRGETQYF
TRBV5-1,TRBJ1-1,NA,many,TGCGCCAGCAGCCAGAATCCGGGGATTACTGAAGCTTTCTTT,CASSQNPGITEAFF
TRBV7-6,TRBJ2-1,NA,many,TGTGCCAGCAGCTCCCTGGACCGGGACAATGAGCAGTTCTTC,CASSSLDRDNEQFF
TRBV2,TRBJ1-5,NA,few,TGTGCCAGCAGTGATACAGAGGAACAGCTAAATCAGCCCCAGCATTTT,CASSDTEEQLNQPQHF
TRBV7-2,TRBJ1-5,NA,many,TGTGCCAGCTCACCGGGGGGGGGTCAGCCCCAGCATTTT,CASSPGGGQPQHF
TRBV18,TRBJ2-3,TRBD2,few,TGTGCCAGCTCACTGTCTAGCGGGGGAGATACGCAGTATTTT,CASSLSSGGDTQYF
TRBV12-3/TRBV12-4,TRBJ1-4,NA,many,TGTGCCACCAGTATTGCAACTAATGAAAAACTGTTTTTT,CATSIATNEKLFF
TRBV4-1,TRBJ2-1,NA,few,TGCGCCAGCAGCCAAGCTCTTAGGGAGCAGTTCTTC,CASSQALREQFF
TRBV12-3/TRBV12-4,TRBJ1-5,TRBD1,few,TGTGCCAGTAGGGGACAGGCCCATTTTTTACCCCAGCATTTT,CASRGQAHFLPQHF
TRBV6-5,TRBJ1-2,NA,few,TGTGCCAGCAGTTACAGTCCCCAGGGAGTAGGTGGCTACACCTTC,CASSYSPQGVGGYTF